These 30 T cell receptor beta chains came from one sample sequenced in a study of graft-versus-host responses after intestinal transplantation. Assay used: immunoSEQ multiplex PCR; TCRdb lists only in-frame clones, some missing. Among around 100,000 clones listed, more than 85% were seen once. No cognate antigen is known for these TCRs. The sample was unstimulated CD4+ T cells sorted from spleen or lymph node cells, taken before intestinal transplant. The receptors here all came from a human donor who received an intestinal transplant.

The chain employs TRBV18 and TRBJ2-5; the D is unclear. The CDR3 is 11 amino acids. Per germline, CDR1 KGHSH and CDR2 LQKENI. Trimming took 3 bases from V and 5 from J, leaving 4 bases between them. CDR3 DNA: TGTGCCAGCTCACCTTCTGAGACCCAGTACTTC. Amino acid sequence: CASSPSETQYF.

V gene TRBV4-1 combines with J gene TRBJ2-1; no clear D. Germline assignment: CDR1 MGHRA and CDR2 YSYEKL. Trimming cost V 0 bases and J 0 bases, with 9 bases left between them. This CDR3 has 16 residues. CDR3 in amino acids: CASSQDRGRSYNEQFF. The CDR3 region has the DNA TGCGCCAGCAGCCAAGATCGCGGCCGCTCCTACAATGAGCAGTTCTTC.

The chain has TRBV5-1 and TRBJ1-2; D may be TRBD1 (5 bases). V was pared by 5 bases and J by 0 bases, with 8 bases between. In germline, CDR1 is SGHRS, CDR2 YFSETQ. The CDR3 totals 13 residues. The CDR3 is CASRVGANYGYTF. CDR3 DNA sequence: TGCGCCAGCAGGGTGGGGGCTAACTATGGCTACACCTTC.

The chain couples TRBV9 to TRBJ1-6; D is unresolved. CDR3 length: 15 residues. Trimming left V 4 bases short and J 9 bases short, with 17 bases between. Germline V lookup: CDR1 SGDLS, CDR2 YYNGEE. The chain's CDR3 is CASSPEGSPVSPLHF. DNA of the CDR3: TGTGCCAGCAGCCCGGAAGGGAGTCCGGTTTCACCCCTCCACTTT. The whole variable domain, remainder taken from reference TRBV9 and TRBJ1-6, is DSGVTQTPKHLITATGQRVTLRCSPRSGDLSVYWYQQSLDQGLQFLIQYYNGEERAKGNILERFSAQQFPDLHSELNLSSLELGDSALYFCASSPEGSPVSPLHFGNGTRLTVT.

V is TRBV11-2 and J is TRBJ2-7; D unresolved. The CDR3 length is 12 residues. Trimming pared 5 bases from V and 2 bases from J, leaving 7 bases between. Germline V gives CDR1 SGHAT, CDR2 FQNNGV. The CDR3 loop reads CASSPPTYEQYF. For the CDR3, the DNA is TGTGCCAGCAGCCCCCCCACCTACGAGCAGTACTTC.

The V call is TRBV6-6, the J call TRBJ1-6; 10 positions match TRBD1. V shed 5 bases, J shed 5 bases, and the junction held 0 bases outside the gene matches. The CDR3 has 14 amino acids. Germline loops: CDR1 MNHNY, CDR2 SVGAGI (reference sequence). Written as DNA, the CDR3 is TGTGCCAGCAGTGGGACAGGGGATAATTCACCCCTCCACTTT. It codes for CASSGTGDNSPLHF.

V gene TRBV6-5 combines with J gene TRBJ1-2; 10 nucleotides agree with TRBD1. V dropped 0 bases and J dropped 7; count of bases not matched to a gene: 8. Germline-derived CDR1 and CDR2 are MNHEY and SVGAGI. The CDR3 is made up of 16 amino acids. The DNA for the CDR3 is TGTGCCAGCAGTTACTCCCGACAGGGGGCTCTCGGTGGCTACACCTTC. It yields the protein CASSYSRQGALGGYTF.

This CDR3 reads CASSPTDTYSYEQYF. The DNA of the CDR3 is TGCGCCAGCAGCCCCACGGACACTTACTCCTACGAGCAGTACTTC. The chain couples TRBV4-1 to TRBJ2-7, with TRBD1 as a possible D gene (5 bases). The CDR3 is 15 residues long. CDR1 and CDR2 (germline): MGHRA, YSYEKL. The ends were cut back, 4 bases at V and 0 bases at J, with 13 bases in the middle.

The gene calls are TRBV13 and TRBJ2-3; D tentatively reads TRBD1 or TRBD2 (6 bases each). The CDR3 covers 18 residues. V lost 0 bases and J lost 3, with 19 bases in between. CDR1 PRHDT and CDR2 FYEKMQ come from the germline V gene (reference sequence). This CDR3 is CASSLGPGGGGLTDTQYF. The CDR3 nucleotides are TGTGCCAGCAGCTTAGGCCCAGGCGGAGGGGGATTAACAGATACGCAGTATTTT.

The chain links TRBV4-2 to TRBJ2-1, with TRBD2 identical over 9 bases. Germline loops: CDR1 LGHNA, CDR2 YNFKEQ. The CDR3 sequence is 16 residues long. J lost 4 bases, V lost 4 bases, and 8 bases had no gene match. CDR3 sequence: CASSPRTSATYNEQFF. The CDR3 coding sequence is TGTGCCAGCAGCCCACGGACTAGCGCAACTTACAATGAGCAGTTCTTC.

The chain recombines TRBV7-2 with TRBJ2-1; the D gene is possibly TRBD2 (5 bases). Germline V gene data show CDR1 as SGHTA and CDR2 as FQGNSA. Trimming removed 5 bases from V and 7 bases from J, with 21 bases in between. The CDR3 loop spans 16 amino acids. The CDR3 region has the DNA TGTGCCAGCAGCCGGAACCCAGCGGCGGCTCGGAATGAGCAGTTCTTC. Protein sequence: CASSRNPAAARNEQFF.

The rearrangement links TRBV19 to TRBJ1-2; 10 nucleotides agree with TRBD1. Germline assignment: CDR1 LNHDA and CDR2 SQIVND (reference sequence). The V and J ends lost 4 bases and 2 bases, in that order; junction bases with no gene match: 4. CDR3 length: 15 amino acids. This CDR3 is CASSTDRGLNYGYTF. The DNA of the CDR3 is TGTGCCAGTAGTACGGACAGGGGGTTGAACTATGGCTACACCTTC.

This clone appeared a few times. The rearrangement links TRBV4-1 to TRBJ2-7; either TRBD1 or TRBD2 may supply D (5 bases each). The CDR3 length is 14 residues. Germline V gene lookup returns CDR1 MGHRA and CDR2 YSYEKL. V dropped 1 base and J dropped 4 bases, with 11 bases sitting between them. CDR3 sequence: CASSQVGTVYEQYF. As DNA, the CDR3 is TGCGCCAGCAGCCAAGTGGGGACCGTGTACGAGCAGTACTTC.

Points on this clone: Other DNA sequences in the sample encode the same CDR3. V and J are TRBV7-3 and TRBJ2-1; D ambiguous. The V gene's germline CDR1 is SGHTA and CDR2 FQGTGA. The CDR3 totals 13 residues. Trimming took 6 bases from V and 5 from J, leaving 11 bases between them. The CDR3 bases are TGTGCCAGCAGTCCCGGGCAGAACAATGAGCAGTTCTTC. Protein product: CASSPGQNNEQFF.

This clone was observed once. This chain connects TRBV9 to TRBJ1-3, with D tentatively TRBD1 (6 bases). The CDR3 has 14 amino acids. CDR1 is SGDLS, CDR2 YYNGEE, per germline. V lost 0 bases and J 4 bases, leaving 8 bases between the germline ends. The CDR3 DNA follows: TGTGCCAGCAGCGTAGGTGGGACAGGAAACACCATATATTTT. It translates to CASSVGGTGNTIYF.

The chain has TRBV6-5 and TRBJ2-3; D remains ambiguous. Germline V gene lookup returns CDR1 MNHEY and CDR2 SVGAGI. Trimming left V 2 bases short and J 4 bases short, with 7 bases between. The CDR3 is 13 amino acids. The CDR3 DNA reads TGTGCCAGCAGTTACCCCCCAGCAGATACGCAGTATTTT. Translated: CASSYPPADTQYF.

The rearrangement uses TRBV9 and TRBJ2-3; D may correspond to TRBD1 or TRBD2 (5 bases each). This CDR3 region has 15 residues. Germline V gives CDR1 SGDLS, CDR2 YYNGEE. Trimming removed 0 bases at V and 8 bases at J, with 16 bases between. The chain's CDR3 is CASSVGGREGRTQYF. In nucleotides, the CDR3 is TGTGCCAGCAGCGTAGGGGGCCGGGAAGGGCGTACGCAGTATTTT.

The rearrangement uses TRBV4-2 and TRBJ2-5; 11 bases match TRBD1. The V and J ends lost 3 bases and 3 bases, in that order; junction bases with no gene match: 6. Looked up from germline, CDR1 is LGHNA and CDR2 is YNFKEQ. CDR3 length: 16 residues. Here the CDR3 reads CASSQWTGGLKETQYF. DNA of the CDR3: TGTGCCAGCAGCCAGTGGACAGGGGGCCTAAAAGAGACCCAGTACTTC.

The chain recombines TRBV5-4 with TRBJ1-1; D is unresolved. Germline CDR1 reads SGHNT; CDR2 reads YYREEE (reference sequence). Trimming stripped 0 bases from V and 0 bases from J, with 9 bases between. This CDR3 has 15 amino acids. DNA for the CDR3: TGTGCCAGCAGCTTGGAGGGCAGGATGAACACTGAAGCTTTCTTT. This gives the protein CASSLEGRMNTEAFF.

The chain joins TRBV7-3 to TRBJ2-1; 10 nucleotides agree with TRBD2. The J segment lost 8 bases and the V segment lost 1 base, leaving 8 bases of the junction unmatched. The V gene's germline CDR1 is SGHTA and CDR2 FQGTGA. CDR3 length: 16 amino acids. The CDR3 spells CASSLNPGTSVDEQFF. The CDR3 DNA sequence: TGTGCCAGCAGCTTAAACCCCGGGACTAGCGTCGATGAGCAGTTCTTC.

The rearrangement joins TRBV12-5 to TRBJ2-5; 7 bases line up with TRBD1. V lost 5 bases to trimming and J lost 3 bases; unmatched junction nucleotides: 15. This CDR3 spans 17 amino acids. Germline V gene sequence: CDR1 LGHNT, CDR2 FRNRAP. The CDR3: CASGPPGGRGWEETQYF. The CDR3, as DNA: TGTGCTAGTGGTCCCCCGGGTGGCAGGGGGTGGGAAGAGACCCAGTACTTC.

V gene TRBV9 combines with J gene TRBJ2-2, with a weak D call TRBD1 (5 bases). This CDR3 region has 15 residues. V lost 1 base and J lost 6, with 13 bases in between. Germline V gene sequence: CDR1 SGDLS, CDR2 YYNGEE. In DNA, the CDR3 is TGTGCCAGCAGCGTATCAGGGCAGAGCGCCGGGGAGCTGTTTTTT. It codes for CASSVSGQSAGELFF.

This sequence joins TRBV14 and TRBJ1-1, with TRBD1 matching over 8 bases. Trimming took 5 bases from V and 5 from J; bases not matched to a gene: 7. This CDR3 is 14 amino acids long. Germline V CDR1 and CDR2: SGHDN, FVKESK. The CDR3 DNA follows: TGTGCCAGCAGCTACATCGACAGGGGAACTGAAGCTTTCTTT. As protein: CASSYIDRGTEAFF.

The V and J genes are TRBV2 and TRBJ1-2; D is unclear. The V and J ends lost 7 bases and 4 bases respectively, with 10 bases between them. There are 12 residues in the CDR3. CDR1 and CDR2 from the germline V gene are SNHLY and FYNNEI. The CDR3 loop reads CASTVASYGYTF. The CDR3 DNA follows: TGTGCCAGCACCGTAGCAAGCTATGGCTACACCTTC. Supplemented by reference TRBV2 and TRBJ1-2, the full variable domain reads EPEVTQTPSHQVTQMGQEVILRCVPISNHLYFYWYRQILGQKVEFLVSFYNNEISEKSEIFDDQFSVERPDGSNFTLKIRSTKLEDSAMYFCASTVASYGYTFGSGTRLTVV.

V and J are TRBV7-6 and TRBJ2-2; TRBD1 matches 7 bases. Trimming at V came to 5 bases and at J to 3 bases, leaving 6 bases not matched to a gene. The CDR3 totals 15 residues. Germline loops: CDR1 SGHVS, CDR2 FNYEAQ. CDR3 region: CASSPWDRYTGELFF. CDR3 nucleotide sequence: TGTGCCAGCAGCCCATGGGACAGATACACCGGGGAGCTGTTTTTT.

This clone was seen more than once but under ten times. The chain employs TRBV6-5 and TRBJ2-1, with 7 nucleotides matching TRBD1. Germline-derived CDR1 and CDR2 are MNHEY and SVGAGI. The CDR3 covers 13 residues. V lost 6 bases to trimming and J lost 10 bases; unmatched junction nucleotides: 9. The CDR3 loop is CASRPGQATEQFF. The CDR3 DNA reads as TGTGCCAGCAGGCCCGGACAGGCCACAGAGCAGTTCTTC.

The chain recombines TRBV6-1 with TRBJ2-7; D is unresolved. This CDR3 contains 14 residues. Per germline, CDR1 MNHNS and CDR2 SASEGT. V was pared by 7 bases and J by 2 bases, with 15 bases between. CDR3 sequence: CASISRLPAYEQYF. The CDR3 coding sequence is TGTGCCAGCATTAGTAGGTTACCAGCCTACGAGCAGTACTTC.

This clone has just one count. The chain links TRBV6-1 to TRBJ2-5; 9 bases are shared with TRBD2. This CDR3 region has 15 residues. Germline trimming cut 3 bases from V and 5 bases from J; bases unmatched to any gene: 7. CDR1 is MNHNS and CDR2 is SASEGT in the germline V gene. The chain's CDR3 is CASSDGGGARETQYF. The CDR3 DNA reads TGTGCCAGCAGTGATGGCGGGGGGGCTAGGGAGACCCAGTACTTC.

The V call is TRBV5-1, the J call TRBJ2-3; D ambiguous. Trimming took 4 bases from V and 2 from J, leaving 20 bases between them. The germline V gene has CDR1 SGHRS and CDR2 YFSETQ. The CDR3 runs 17 residues. As DNA, the CDR3 is TGCGCCAGCAGCCGCGACCCCCTACGAAACCCCACAGATACGCAGTATTTT. It yields the protein CASSRDPLRNPTDTQYF. The full variable domain, rest sourced from reference TRBV5-1 and TRBJ2-3, is KAGVTQTPRYLIKTRGQQVTLSCSPISGHRSVSWYQQTPGQGLQFLFEYFSETQRNKGNFPGRFSGRQFSNSRSEMNVSTLELGDSALYLCASSRDPLRNPTDTQYFGPGTRLTVL.

The chain carries TRBV4-1 and TRBJ2-1, with TRBD2 matching 7 bases. V shed 0 bases, J shed 1 base, and the junction held 9 bases outside the gene matches. This CDR3 is built from 18 residues. In germline, CDR1 is MGHRA, CDR2 YSYEKL. Here the CDR3 DNA reads TGCGCCAGCAGCCAAGATCGCCTAGCGGCCCTTTCCTACAATGAGCAGTTCTTC. Protein sequence: CASSQDRLAALSYNEQFF.